This T cell receptor (beta chain) was sequenced during a study of cytomegalovirus exposure and HLA in healthy donors. About the study: There were over 350 genotyped donors. Of these, 81% fell in the genetic ancestry cluster associated with self-reported Caucasian donors.

Concerning this clone itself: Its specificity is not known.

General observations from the study: 150 or so TCR beta chains were listed as cytomegalovirus-associated. With later analysis, a missense DCLRE1C variant became linked to TCR beta V- and J-gene trimming. An analysis done earlier found most TCR beta V segments productive about 87% or about 30% of the time.

Germline V lookup: CDR1 LNHDA, CDR2 SQIVND (reference sequence). V was shortened by 8 bases and J by 6 bases, with 17 bases between the two germline ends. The CDR3 runs to 14 residues. Vbeta (60) and Jbeta (13) primers were used in the PCR. Data came from immunoSEQ multiplex PCR; TCRdb stores just in-frame clones and leaves some out. This sample yields approximately 61,000 clones, of which 55% to 80% are seen a single time; approximately 3% belongs to the top ten. Sequenced material: PBMCs. The rearrangement links TRBV19 to TRBJ1-5; possibly TRBD1 for D (5 bases). The sequence was collected from a woman aged 45 to 65 in good health and CMV-seronegative. CDR3 nucleotide sequence: TGTGCCAGTCACGGCAGGGCCGTAAGTCAGCCCCAGCATTTT. Its protein product is CASHGRAVSQPQHF.